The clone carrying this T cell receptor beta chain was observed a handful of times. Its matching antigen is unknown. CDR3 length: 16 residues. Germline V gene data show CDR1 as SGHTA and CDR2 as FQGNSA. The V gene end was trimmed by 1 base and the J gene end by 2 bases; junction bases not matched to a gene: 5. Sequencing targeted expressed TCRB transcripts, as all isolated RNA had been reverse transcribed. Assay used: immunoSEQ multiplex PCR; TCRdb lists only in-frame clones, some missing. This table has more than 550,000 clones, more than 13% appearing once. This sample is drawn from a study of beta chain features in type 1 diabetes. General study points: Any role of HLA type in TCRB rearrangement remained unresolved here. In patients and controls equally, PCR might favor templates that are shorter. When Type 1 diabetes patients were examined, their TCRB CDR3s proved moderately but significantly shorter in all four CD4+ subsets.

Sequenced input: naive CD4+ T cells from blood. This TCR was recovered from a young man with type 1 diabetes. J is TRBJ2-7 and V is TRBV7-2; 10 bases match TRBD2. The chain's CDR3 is CASSLGPLAGAYEQYF. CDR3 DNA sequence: TGTGCCAGCAGCTTAGGGCCTCTAGCGGGGGCCTACGAGCAGTACTTC.